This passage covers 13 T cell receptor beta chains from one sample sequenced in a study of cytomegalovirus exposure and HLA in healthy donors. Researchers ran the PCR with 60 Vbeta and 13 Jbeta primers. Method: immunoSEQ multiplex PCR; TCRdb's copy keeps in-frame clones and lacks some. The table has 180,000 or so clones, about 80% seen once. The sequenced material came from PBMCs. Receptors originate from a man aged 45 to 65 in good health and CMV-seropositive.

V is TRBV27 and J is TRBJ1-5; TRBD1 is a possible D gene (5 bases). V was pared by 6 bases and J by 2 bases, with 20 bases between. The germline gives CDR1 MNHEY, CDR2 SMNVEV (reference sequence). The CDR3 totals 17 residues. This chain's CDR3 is CASSSRLGDRRNQPQHF. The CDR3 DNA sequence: TGTGCCAGCAGCTCCCGGTTAGGGGATCGGCGCAATCAGCCCCAGCATTTT.

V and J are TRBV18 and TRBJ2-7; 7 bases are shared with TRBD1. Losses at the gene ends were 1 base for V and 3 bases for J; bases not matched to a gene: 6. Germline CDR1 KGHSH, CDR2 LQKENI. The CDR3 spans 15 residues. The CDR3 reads CASSPLRTGLYEQYV. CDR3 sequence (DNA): TGTGCCAGCTCACCACTCCGGACAGGTCTCTACGAGCAGTACGTC.

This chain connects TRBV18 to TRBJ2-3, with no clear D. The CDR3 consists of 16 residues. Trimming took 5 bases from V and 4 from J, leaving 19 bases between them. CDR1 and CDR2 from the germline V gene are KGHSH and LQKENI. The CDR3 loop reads CASSGGRELVADTQYF. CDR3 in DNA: TGTGCCAGCTCAGGCGGTAGAGAATTGGTGGCAGATACGCAGTATTTT.

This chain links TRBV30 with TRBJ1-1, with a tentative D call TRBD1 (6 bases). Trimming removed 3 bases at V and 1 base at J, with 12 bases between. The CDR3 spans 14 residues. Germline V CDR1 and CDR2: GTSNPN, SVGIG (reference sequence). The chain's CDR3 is CAWRRQASNTEAFF. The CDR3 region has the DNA TGTGCCTGGAGGAGACAGGCTTCGAACACTGAAGCTTTCTTT.

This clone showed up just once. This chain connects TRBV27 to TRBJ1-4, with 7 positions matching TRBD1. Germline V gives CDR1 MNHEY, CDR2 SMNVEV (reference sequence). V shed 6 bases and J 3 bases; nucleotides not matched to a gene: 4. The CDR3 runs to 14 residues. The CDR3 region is CASRLQGSNEKLFF. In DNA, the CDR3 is TGTGCCAGCAGACTACAGGGGTCTAATGAAAAACTGTTTTTT. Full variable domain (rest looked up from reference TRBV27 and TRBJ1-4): EAQVTQNPRYLITVTGKKLTVTCSQNMNHEYMSWYRQDPGLGLRQIYYSMNVEVTDKGDVPEGYKVSRKEKRNFPLILESPSPNQTSLYFCASRLQGSNEKLFFGSGTQLSVL.

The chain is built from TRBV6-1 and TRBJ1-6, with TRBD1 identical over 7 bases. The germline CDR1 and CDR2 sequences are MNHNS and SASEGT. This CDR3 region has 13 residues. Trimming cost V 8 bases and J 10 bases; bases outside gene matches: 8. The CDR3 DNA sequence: TGTGCCAGCGACAGGGATGTCAGGTCACCCCTCCACTTT. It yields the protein CASDRDVRSPLHF.

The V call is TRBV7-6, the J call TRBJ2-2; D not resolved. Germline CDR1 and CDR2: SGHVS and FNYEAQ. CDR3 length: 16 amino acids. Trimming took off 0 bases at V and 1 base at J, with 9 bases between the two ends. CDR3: CASSLAQSGNTGELFF. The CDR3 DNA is TGTGCCAGCAGCTTAGCTCAATCCGGGAACACCGGGGAGCTGTTTTTT.

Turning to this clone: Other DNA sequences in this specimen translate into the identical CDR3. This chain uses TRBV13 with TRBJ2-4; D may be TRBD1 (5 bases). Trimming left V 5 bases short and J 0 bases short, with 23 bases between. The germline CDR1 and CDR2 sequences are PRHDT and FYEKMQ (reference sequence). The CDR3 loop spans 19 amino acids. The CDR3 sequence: CASSPERLDSPPAKNIQYF. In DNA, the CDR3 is TGTGCCAGCAGCCCAGAAAGGCTCGACAGCCCCCCAGCCAAAAACATTCAGTACTTC.

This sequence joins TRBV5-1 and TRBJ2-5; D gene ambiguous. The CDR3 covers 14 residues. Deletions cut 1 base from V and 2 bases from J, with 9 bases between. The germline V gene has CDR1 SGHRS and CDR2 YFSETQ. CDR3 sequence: CASSLLQNQETQYF. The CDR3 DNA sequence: TGCGCCAGCAGCTTGCTGCAGAATCAAGAGACCCAGTACTTC.

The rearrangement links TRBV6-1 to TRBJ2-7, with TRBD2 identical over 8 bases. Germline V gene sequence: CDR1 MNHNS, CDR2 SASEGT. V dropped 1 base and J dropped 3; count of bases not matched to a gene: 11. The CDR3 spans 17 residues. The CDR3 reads CASSEGVTRGGHYEQYF. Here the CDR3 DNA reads TGTGCCAGCAGTGAAGGAGTGACGCGCGGGGGGCACTACGAGCAGTACTTC.

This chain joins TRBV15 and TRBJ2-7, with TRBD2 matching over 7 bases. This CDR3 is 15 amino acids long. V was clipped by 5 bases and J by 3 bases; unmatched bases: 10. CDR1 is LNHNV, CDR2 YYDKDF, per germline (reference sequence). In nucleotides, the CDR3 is TGTGCCACCAGCGGCCGGGAGGCAAACTTCTACGAGCAGTACTTC. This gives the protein CATSGREANFYEQYF.

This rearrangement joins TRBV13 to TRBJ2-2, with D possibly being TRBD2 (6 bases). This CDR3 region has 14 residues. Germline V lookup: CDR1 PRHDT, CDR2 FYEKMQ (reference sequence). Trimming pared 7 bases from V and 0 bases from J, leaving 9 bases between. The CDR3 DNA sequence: TGTGCCAGCAACGCGGGGACGAACACCGGGGAGCTGTTTTTT. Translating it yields CASNAGTNTGELFF. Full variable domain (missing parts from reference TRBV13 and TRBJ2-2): AAGVIQSPRHLIKEKRETATLKCYPIPRHDTVYWYQQGPGQDPQFLISFYEKMQSDKGSIPDRFSAQQFSDYHSELNMSSLELGDSALYFCASNAGTNTGELFFGEGSRLTVL.

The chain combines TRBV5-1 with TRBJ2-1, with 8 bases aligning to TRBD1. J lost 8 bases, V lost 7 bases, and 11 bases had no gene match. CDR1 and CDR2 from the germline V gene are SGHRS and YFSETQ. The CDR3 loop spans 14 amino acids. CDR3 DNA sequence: TGCGCCAGCGGACTGGACAGGGTGGTTCATGAGCAGTTCTTC. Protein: CASGLDRVVHEQFF.